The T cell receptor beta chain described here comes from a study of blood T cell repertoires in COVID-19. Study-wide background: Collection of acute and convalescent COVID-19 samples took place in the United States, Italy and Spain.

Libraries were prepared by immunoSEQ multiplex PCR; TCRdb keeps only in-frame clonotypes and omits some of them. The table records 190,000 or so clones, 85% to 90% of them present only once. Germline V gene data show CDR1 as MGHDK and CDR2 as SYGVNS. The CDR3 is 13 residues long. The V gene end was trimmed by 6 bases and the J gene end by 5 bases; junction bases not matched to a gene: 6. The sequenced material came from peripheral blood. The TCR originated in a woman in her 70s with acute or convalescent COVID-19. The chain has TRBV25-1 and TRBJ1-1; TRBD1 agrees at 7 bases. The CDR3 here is CASRKTGSTEAFF. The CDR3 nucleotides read TGTGCCAGCAGAAAGACAGGGAGTACTGAAGCTTTCTTT.